Listed here are 9 T cell receptor beta chains from one sample, sequenced in a study of T cells in Graves' hyperthyroidism and ophthalmopathy. What was amplified from RNA transcripts were TCR beta CDR3 regions. First-round RT-PCR with HTBI primers amplified the TCR CDR3 region. TCRdb reprocessed the multiplex PCR reads with MiXCR, giving one entry per CDR3 protein. Of more than 45,000 distinct CDR3 sequences listed, around half are singletons. Material for sequencing was blood. The receptors shown here come from a woman between 25 and 40 years old with Graves' ophthalmopathy.

This chain joins TRBV5-1 and TRBJ1-1, with D possibly being TRBD1 (5 bases). Germline lookup yields CDR1 SGHRS and CDR2 YFSETQ. Trimming pared 4 bases from V and 2 bases from J, leaving 15 bases between. The CDR3 totals 15 residues. The CDR3, as DNA: TGCGCCAGCAGCGACGCAGGGCTCGGAAACACTGAAGCTTTCTTT. This gives the protein CASSDAGLGNTEAFF.

This chain links TRBV7-7 with TRBJ2-1; 9 bases are a match to TRBD2. CDR3 size: 12 residues. In germline, CDR1 is SSHAT, CDR2 FNYEAQ (reference sequence). The CDR3 region has the DNA TGTGCTAGCGGGAGCGGCTACAATGAGCAGTTCTTC. It is translated as CASGSGYNEQFF. Full variable domain (rest looked up from reference TRBV7-7 and TRBJ2-1): GAGVSQSPRYKVTKRGQDVTLRCDPISSHATLYWYQQALGQGPEFLTYFNYEAQPDKSGLPSDRFSAERPEGSISTLTIQRTEQRDSAMYRCASGSGYNEQFFGPGTRLTVL.

This clonotype appeared many times. This sequence joins TRBV12-3 or TRBV12-4 and TRBJ1-5; perhaps TRBD1 as D (6 bases). This CDR3 comprises 15 residues. V lost 5 bases, J lost 6 bases, and 17 bases lay in between. CDR3 sequence reads: CASSARTEAFQPQHF. The CDR3 DNA is TGTGCCAGCAGTGCCCGGACAGAGGCTTTTCAGCCCCAGCATTTT.

Note on this clonotype: One end of the junction is discordant with germline, which a read error may explain. The rearrangement links TRBV24-1 to TRBJ1-5; D might be TRBD1 (5 bases). The CDR3 runs to 17 residues. Germline CDR1 reads KGHDR; CDR2 reads SFDVKD. The CDR3 region is CATSDPGTEDGNEPQHF. DNA for the CDR3: TGTGCCACCAGTGATCCCGGGACCGAAGATGGCAATGAGCCCCAGCATTTT.

As regards this clonotype: The CDR3 end shows no conserved phenylalanine or tryptophan, and so a read error is likely. The chain combines TRBV20-1 with TRBJ2-2, with D hard to call. V was cut by 8 bases and J by 6 bases, with 16 bases left in between. The CDR3 runs to 13 residues. Germline V gives CDR1 DFQATT, CDR2 SNEGSKA (reference sequence). CDR3 sequence (DNA): TGCAGTACCACGATGGGATCCGCCGGGGAGCTGTTTCTT. The encoded protein is CSTTMGSAGELFL.

The gene calls are TRBV30 and TRBJ2-3, with a weak D call TRBD2 (5 bases). This CDR3 contains 15 residues. The V gene's germline CDR1 is GTSNPN and CDR2 SVGIG (reference sequence). With 1 base removed from V and 0 bases from J, the gap between germline ends came to 11 bases. Written as DNA, the CDR3 is TGTGCCTGGAGTGAGGGAGTCTCTAGCACAGATACGCAGTATTTT. This gives the protein CAWSEGVSSTDTQYF.

This clonotype was recorded at least ten times. The genes are TRBV10-1 and TRBJ1-3; TRBD1 matches at 8 bases. The CDR3 spans 16 residues. Per germline, CDR1 WNHNN and CDR2 SYGVQD (reference sequence). Trimming at V came to 8 bases and at J to 0 bases, leaving 9 bases not matched to a gene. The CDR3 region has the DNA TGCGCCAGCGATGAGACAGGGGTACCCTCTGGAAACACCATATATTTT. Its translation: CASDETGVPSGNTIYF.

As concerns this clonotype: In this CDR3 the conserved last residue, phenylalanine or tryptophan, is missing, so a read error is likely. This chain joins TRBV20-1 and TRBJ1-1; perhaps TRBD1 as D (5 bases). The CDR3 totals 13 residues. Per germline, CDR1 DFQATT and CDR2 SNEGSKA (reference sequence). V lost 4 bases and J lost 4, with 13 bases in between. The CDR3 nucleotides read TGCAGTGCTACGGGACTAGCGGGCACTGAAGCTTTCGTT. It translates to CSATGLAGTEAFV.

This clonotype counts as medium-sized. V gene TRBV24-1 combines with J gene TRBJ1-2; 7 bases match TRBD1. Trimming removed 4 bases from V and 4 bases from J; junction bases left unmatched: 8. The length of the CDR3 is 15 residues. Germline CDR1 is KGHDR and CDR2 is SFDVKD. This CDR3 reads CATSESGGDSYGYTF. DNA for the CDR3: TGTGCCACCAGTGAGTCAGGGGGGGACAGCTATGGCTACACCTTC.